A selection of T cell receptor beta chains follows, all from one sample in a study of OX40 agonist ivuxolimab in advanced cancers. Repertoires were generated with immunoSEQ multiplex PCR, while TCRdb's copy carries only in-frame clones and drops some. The sample lists about 59,000 clones, 84% seen once, with 27% in the top ten. The sequencing used CD4+ or CD8+ T cells sorted from blood, collected in a trial of the OX40 agonist ivuxolimab. The receptors originated from an adult with an advanced solid tumor such as melanoma, head and neck, liver or kidney cancer. Both conserved end residues are part of each CDR3. Fields, in order: J gene, clone size, V gene, D gene, CDR3 length, CDR3 protein, CDR3 DNA. The D gene is left open where the match is weak. The size field is filled for only some rows; it gives once, few, many or a size class.

J: TRBJ2-2
size: .
V: TRBV4-1
D: TRBD2
length: 18
CDR3: CASSKYSGRILSAGELFF
DNA: TGCGCCAGCAGCAAATATAGCGGGAGAATCTTAAGTGCCGGGGAGCTGTTTTTT

J: TRBJ2-6
size: .
V: TRBV2
D: .
length: 13
CDR3: CASSVSGANVLTF
DNA: TGTGCCAGCTCGGTTTCTGGGGCCAACGTCCTGACTTTC

J: TRBJ1-1
size: once
V: TRBV5-6
D: TRBD1
length: 14
CDR3: CASSLEITGAEAFF
DNA: TGTGCCAGCAGCTTGGAAATTACAGGGGCTGAAGCTTTCTTT

J: TRBJ1-2
size: few
V: TRBV2
D: .
length: 15
CDR3: CASRGRDSGGYGYTF
DNA: TGTGCCAGCAGGGGACGGGACTCCGGGGGCTATGGCTACACCTTC

J: TRBJ1-2
size: .
V: TRBV28
D: .
length: 12
CDR3: CASSFNLYGYTF
DNA: TGTGCCAGCAGTTTTAACCTCTATGGCTACACCTTC

J: TRBJ1-2
size: .
V: TRBV7-8
D: .
length: 15
CDR3: CASSQNRENYYGYTF
DNA: TGTGCCAGCAGCCAAAACAGGGAAAATTACTATGGCTACACCTTC

J: TRBJ2-2
size: .
V: TRBV9
D: TRBD1
length: 15
CDR3: CASSPGTGFTGELFF
DNA: TGTGCCAGCAGCCCAGGGACAGGGTTCACCGGGGAGCTGTTTTTT

J: TRBJ1-4
size: once
V: TRBV5-1
D: .
length: 13
CDR3: CASSSWVGEKLFF
DNA: TGCGCCAGCAGCTCCTGGGTTGGAGAAAAACTGTTTTTT

J: TRBJ2-1
size: .
V: TRBV15
D: .
length: 13
CDR3: CATSRDLKGEQFF
DNA: TGTGCCACCAGCAGAGATCTTAAGGGTGAGCAGTTCTTC

J: TRBJ2-1
size: once
V: TRBV7-6
D: TRBD1
length: 16
CDR3: CASSSPGQGADNEQFF
DNA: TGTGCCAGCAGCTCGCCGGGACAGGGGGCTGACAATGAGCAGTTCTTC

J: TRBJ1-1
size: .
V: TRBV18
D: TRBD1
length: 14
CDR3: CASSLGQGPTEAFF
DNA: TGTGCCAGCTCACTCGGACAGGGCCCCACTGAAGCTTTCTTT

J: TRBJ1-2
size: .
V: TRBV5-1
D: .
length: 14
CDR3: CASHSSGESYGYTF
DNA: TGCGCCAGCCATAGCTCAGGGGAGAGCTATGGCTACACCTTC

J: TRBJ1-2
size: few
V: TRBV11-2
D: TRBD1
length: 14
CDR3: CASSYDRAYYGYTF
DNA: TGTGCCAGCAGCTACGACAGGGCCTACTATGGCTACACCTTC

J: TRBJ1-1
size: .
V: TRBV15
D: TRBD1
length: 18
CDR3: CATSRQSTGTGDATQAFF
DNA: TGTGCCACCAGCAGACAATCGACCGGGACAGGGGACGCCACTCAAGCTTTCTTT

J: TRBJ1-3
size: .
V: TRBV9
D: TRBD1
length: 16
CDR3: CASSPGQSNSGNTIYF
DNA: TGTGCCAGCAGCCCGGGACAGAGTAACTCTGGAAACACCATATATTTT

J: TRBJ2-5
size: .
V: TRBV7-2
D: TRBD2
length: 16
CDR3: CASSWTSGGEGETQYF
DNA: TGTGCCAGCAGCTGGACTAGCGGGGGGGAAGGGGAGACCCAGTACTTC

J: TRBJ1-1
size: .
V: TRBV2
D: .
length: 12
CDR3: CASSVMNTEAFF
DNA: TGTGCCAGCAGTGTGATGAACACTGAAGCTTTCTTT

J: TRBJ1-4
size: .
V: TRBV4-1
D: TRBD1
length: 21
CDR3: CASSQIPTGTGGNFNREKLFF
DNA: TGCGCCAGCAGCCAGATTCCAACCGGGACAGGGGGCAACTTTAATCGTGAAAAACTGTTTTTT

J: TRBJ2-1
size: .
V: TRBV15
D: TRBD2
length: 16
CDR3: CATSRDLSGGADEQFF
DNA: TGTGCCACCAGCAGAGATCTGAGCGGGGGGGCGGATGAGCAGTTCTTC

J: TRBJ1-2
size: .
V: TRBV7-2
D: TRBD1
length: 14
CDR3: CASSRQGDYYGYTF
DNA: TGTGCCAGCAGCCGACAGGGGGACTACTATGGCTACACCTTC

J: TRBJ1-4
size: .
V: TRBV7-2
D: .
length: 15
CDR3: CASSLGAGNNEKLFF
DNA: TGTGCCAGCAGCTTAGGGGCAGGGAATAATGAAAAACTGTTTTTT

J: TRBJ1-1
size: .
V: TRBV30
D: TRBD1
length: 14
CDR3: CAWRTGVRDTEAFF
DNA: TGTGCCTGGAGGACAGGGGTTAGGGACACTGAAGCTTTCTTT

J: TRBJ2-3
size: .
V: TRBV2
D: .
length: 17
CDR3: CASRRESRVVTRDTQYF
DNA: TGTGCCAGCAGGAGAGAGTCAAGGGTGGTAACAAGGGATACGCAGTATTTT

J: TRBJ2-7
size: .
V: TRBV6-5
D: .
length: 12
CDR3: CASSLDGYEQYF
DNA: TGTGCCAGCAGTCTAGACGGCTACGAGCAGTACTTC

J: TRBJ1-2
size: .
V: TRBV5-1
D: .
length: 14
CDR3: CASSLQAGENGYTF
DNA: TGCGCCAGCAGCTTGCAGGCAGGGGAGAATGGCTACACCTTC

J: TRBJ2-3
size: .
V: TRBV6-5
D: .
length: 15
CDR3: CASGGRDSGADTQYF
DNA: TGTGCCAGCGGTGGACGGGACTCGGGGGCAGATACGCAGTATTTT

J: TRBJ2-7
size: .
V: TRBV7-9
D: .
length: 12
CDR3: CASSRNAYEQYF
DNA: TGTGCCAGCAGCCGAAATGCCTACGAGCAGTACTTC

J: TRBJ2-7
size: .
V: TRBV27
D: .
length: 15
CDR3: CASRRDRTSSYEQYF
DNA: TGTGCCAGCAGGCGGGACAGAACAAGCTCCTACGAGCAGTACTTC

J: TRBJ1-5
size: few
V: TRBV10-2
D: .
length: 13
CDR3: CASSEGARQPQHF
DNA: TGCGCCAGCAGTGAAGGGGCTCGACAGCCCCAGCATTTT

J: TRBJ2-1
size: .
V: TRBV11-2
D: .
length: 14
CDR3: CASSFDPIYNEQFF
DNA: TGTGCCAGCAGCTTCGACCCAATCTACAATGAGCAGTTCTTC

J: TRBJ1-2
size: .
V: TRBV4-1
D: .
length: 15
CDR3: CASSQDLLTDYGYTF
DNA: TGCGCCAGCAGCCAAGATTTATTAACGGACTATGGCTACACCTTC

J: TRBJ1-2
size: .
V: TRBV11-3
D: .
length: 13
CDR3: CASSLQGDYGYTF
DNA: TGTGCCAGCAGCCTACAGGGCGACTATGGCTACACCTTC

J: TRBJ2-3
size: once
V: TRBV4-2
D: TRBD1
length: 17
CDR3: CASSQDLGQGNTDTQYF
DNA: TGTGCCAGCAGCCAAGATTTGGGACAGGGGAACACAGATACGCAGTATTTT

J: TRBJ2-7
size: .
V: TRBV7-6
D: .
length: 14
CDR3: CASSFEGSSYEQYF
DNA: TGTGCCAGCAGCTTTGAGGGCTCTTCCTACGAGCAGTACTTC

J: TRBJ1-5
size: .
V: TRBV5-4
D: .
length: 13
CDR3: CASSLAPNQPQHF
DNA: TGTGCCAGCAGCTTGGCCCCAAATCAGCCCCAGCATTTT

J: TRBJ2-7
size: .
V: TRBV6-1
D: .
length: 10
CDR3: CASSNYEQYF
DNA: TGTGCCAGCAGCAATTACGAGCAGTACTTC

J: TRBJ2-3
size: .
V: TRBV4-1
D: .
length: 15
CDR3: CASSQAIVLTDTQYF
DNA: TGCGCCAGCAGCCAGGCGATAGTACTCACAGATACGCAGTATTTT

J: TRBJ1-3
size: .
V: TRBV9
D: TRBD1
length: 16
CDR3: CASSQTTGRAGNTIYF
DNA: TGTGCCAGCAGCCAGACGACAGGGAGAGCTGGAAACACCATATATTTT

J: TRBJ2-2
size: .
V: TRBV10-2
D: .
length: 14
CDR3: CASSDIPNTGELFF
DNA: TGCGCCAGCAGTGATATCCCGAACACCGGGGAGCTGTTTTTT

J: TRBJ2-1
size: .
V: TRBV7-2
D: .
length: 14
CDR3: CASSLASAVDEQFF
DNA: TGTGCCAGCAGCTTAGCATCAGCGGTAGATGAGCAGTTCTTC

J: TRBJ1-3
size: .
V: TRBV9
D: .
length: 17
CDR3: CASSVGNRALSGNTIYF
DNA: TGTGCCAGCAGCGTAGGGAACAGGGCACTCTCTGGAAACACCATATATTTT

J: TRBJ2-1
size: .
V: TRBV5-4
D: .
length: 16
CDR3: CASSPGGLPAINEQFF
DNA: TGTGCCAGCAGCCCTGGGGGACTGCCCGCTATTAATGAGCAGTTCTTC

J: TRBJ2-5
size: .
V: TRBV6-1
D: .
length: 13
CDR3: CASSWAGQETQYF
DNA: TGTGCCAGCAGTTGGGCAGGGCAAGAGACCCAGTACTTC

J: TRBJ2-1
size: .
V: TRBV18
D: .
length: 13
CDR3: CASSPRDYNEQFF
DNA: TGTGCCAGCTCACCGAGGGATTACAATGAGCAGTTCTTC

J: TRBJ2-4
size: .
V: TRBV18
D: .
length: 16
CDR3: CASSPPGSLAKNIQYF
DNA: TGTGCCAGCTCACCACCGGGCAGCTTAGCCAAAAACATTCAGTACTTC

J: TRBJ1-1
size: .
V: TRBV19
D: TRBD1
length: 15
CDR3: CASSPGTGAGTEAFF
DNA: TGTGCCAGTAGTCCTGGGACAGGGGCAGGCACTGAAGCTTTCTTT

J: TRBJ2-7
size: .
V: TRBV7-2
D: TRBD1
length: 15
CDR3: CASSLVWTGNNEQYF
DNA: TGTGCCAGCAGCTTAGTGTGGACAGGGAACAACGAGCAGTACTTC

J: TRBJ1-3
size: once
V: TRBV7-8
D: .
length: 16
CDR3: CASSLEGSGVGNTIYF
DNA: TGTGCCAGCAGCTTAGAGGGGTCAGGGGTCGGAAACACCATATATTTT

J: TRBJ2-7
size: .
V: TRBV18
D: .
length: 14
CDR3: CASSPRVVLYEQYF
DNA: TGTGCCAGCTCACCACGGGTAGTTTTGTACGAGCAGTACTTC

J: TRBJ2-5
size: .
V: TRBV11-2
D: TRBD2
length: 16
CDR3: CASSLGGLAVQETQYF
DNA: TGTGCCAGCAGCTTAGGAGGACTAGCGGTCCAAGAGACCCAGTACTTC

J: TRBJ2-3
size: .
V: TRBV6-6
D: .
length: 13
CDR3: CASRLASTDTQYF
DNA: TGTGCCAGCAGACTAGCTTCCACAGATACGCAGTATTTT

J: TRBJ2-7
size: .
V: TRBV11-2
D: .
length: 14
CDR3: CASSLVYGSYEQYF
DNA: TGTGCCAGCAGCTTAGTCTACGGATCCTACGAGCAGTACTTC

J: TRBJ2-7
size: .
V: TRBV10-3
D: .
length: 13
CDR3: CAISEGPSYEQYF
DNA: TGTGCCATCAGTGAGGGACCATCCTACGAGCAGTACTTC